This T cell receptor (beta chain) was identified during a study of T cell repertoires in cytomegalovirus infection. Overall study context: The study used recently identified HLA-C-restricted and well-studied HLA-B-restricted CMV epitopes. TCR beta signatures that were public indicated CMV infection and matching HLA type. Study results and limitations: Cumulative public TCR beta family frequency identified CMV carriers with the relevant HLA. In two of eight donors, the top clonotype was HLA-C-restricted CMV-specific.

This clonotype appeared a single time. The antigen remains undetermined. TCRdb itself ran the reads through MiXCR, one entry per CDR3 protein. The table lists around 300,000 distinct CDR3 sequences, just under 25% of them singletons. The CDR3 sequence is 15 residues long. Per the germline V gene, CDR1 is LGHDT and CDR2 is YNNKEL (reference sequence). The germline V and J ends were trimmed by 2 bases and 5 bases, with 15 bases remaining between them. The source is a human donor in good health (CMV status not recorded). Some clones in this sample may be carry-over from other donors' samples. The starting material was cultured PBMCs, obtained from culture after CMV antigen stimulation. The J gene is TRBJ1-2, the V gene TRBV3-1; D possibly corresponds to TRBD1 (5 bases). DNA of the CDR3: TGTGCCAGCAGCCAACTCAGATCAGGGACGTATGGCTACACCTTC. Its translation is CASSQLRSGTYGYTF. Combining the CDR3 with reference TRBV3-1 and TRBJ1-2 gives the whole variable domain DTAVSQTPKYLVTQMGNDKSIKCEQNLGHDTMYWYKQDSKKFLKIMFSYNNKELIINETVPNRFSPKSPDKAHLNLHINSLELGDSAVYFCASSQLRSGTYGYTFGSGTRLTVV.